One sample yielded the 24 T cell receptor beta chains listed below, sequenced in a study of control samples from healthy donors and cancer patients. TCRdb's table, derived via immunoSEQ multiplex PCR, lists solely in-frame clones and lacks some. Here the sample spans 150,000 to 200,000 clones, about 91% being singletons. Sequencing was done on a sample of blood. The receptors stem from a man aged 18 to 30 in good health.

The gene calls are TRBV7-2 and TRBJ1-1; possibly TRBD1 for D (6 bases). V was trimmed by 5 bases and J by 1 base, leaving 11 bases between them. This CDR3 has 14 residues. Germline V gene sequence: CDR1 SGHTA, CDR2 FQGNSA. The CDR3, as DNA: TGTGCCAGCAGCGCCGAGACAGGGAACACTGAAGCTTTCTTT. Protein: CASSAETGNTEAFF.

This clone occurred once. The chain is built from TRBV2 and TRBJ2-2; D is undetermined. The CDR3 is 12 residues long. Trimming took off 9 bases at V and 3 bases at J, with 8 bases between the two ends. Germline-derived CDR1 and CDR2 are SNHLY and FYNNEI. CDR3 residues: CASVEYTGELFF. DNA of the CDR3: TGTGCCAGTGTGGAGTACACCGGGGAGCTGTTTTTT.

V usage is TRBV6-5 and J usage is TRBJ2-5; 10 bases map to TRBD2. This CDR3 is 15 amino acids long. V shed 2 bases and J 3 bases; nucleotides not matched to a gene: 3. Germline-derived CDR1 and CDR2 are MNHEY and SVGAGI. The CDR3 loop is CASSYDTSGKETQYF. CDR3 DNA: TGTGCCAGCAGTTACGATACTAGCGGGAAAGAGACCCAGTACTTC.

The V call is TRBV7-9, the J call TRBJ1-1; D is ambiguous. V lost 3 bases and J lost 7, with 12 bases in between. This CDR3 has 13 residues. The germline V gene has CDR1 SEHNR and CDR2 FQNEAQ (reference sequence). The CDR3 bases are TGTGCCAGCAGCTTTTCCAGTCAAGGTGAAGCTTTCTTT. It encodes CASSFSSQGEAFF.

This chain links TRBV5-1 with TRBJ2-6, with a tentative D call TRBD1 (8 bases). This CDR3 contains 17 residues. The V and J ends lost 6 bases and 1 base respectively, with 17 bases between them. The germline V gene encodes CDR1 SGHRS and CDR2 YFSETQ. Here the CDR3 DNA reads TGCGCCAGCACCCTACAGGGGGGAGGGTCTGGGGCCAACGTCCTGACTTTC. This sequence encodes CASTLQGGGSGANVLTF. Filled out from reference TRBV5-1 and TRBJ2-6, the complete variable domain reads KAGVTQTPRYLIKTRGQQVTLSCSPISGHRSVSWYQQTPGQGLQFLFEYFSETQRNKGNFPGRFSGRQFSNSRSEMNVSTLELGDSALYLCASTLQGGGSGANVLTFGAGSRLTVL.

The V call is TRBV18, the J call TRBJ2-5; D is undetermined. The germline V and J ends were trimmed by 2 bases and 1 base, with 11 bases remaining between them. Germline assignment: CDR1 KGHSH and CDR2 LQKENI. The CDR3 has 15 residues. CDR3 nucleotide sequence: TGTGCCAGCTCACCAAGATCTGGGGTCCAAGAGACCCAGTACTTC. Protein product: CASSPRSGVQETQYF.

The chain is built from TRBV7-6 and TRBJ2-5; a possible D gene is TRBD1 (5 bases). The CDR3 totals 13 residues. Between the trimmed V and J ends, which lost 5 bases and 1 base, there was a span of 8 bases. The germline V gene encodes CDR1 SGHVS and CDR2 FNYEAQ. The chain's CDR3 is CASSLGPQETQYF. The CDR3 nucleotides are TGTGCCAGCAGCCTGGGGCCCCAAGAGACCCAGTACTTC.

Only one count was recorded for this clone. The CDR3 loop reads CASSWGGYENTEAFF. CDR3 bases: TGTGCCAGCAGTTGGGGGGGCTACGAGAACACTGAAGCTTTCTTT. The chain employs TRBV6-5 and TRBJ1-1, with D possibly TRBD1 on 6 matching bases. V was clipped by 4 bases and J by 1 base, with 13 bases between them. The CDR3 length is 15 residues. CDR1 is MNHEY, CDR2 SVGAGI, per germline.

The chain couples TRBV6-1 to TRBJ2-7; 9 nucleotides line up with TRBD1. V was clipped by 3 bases and J by 4 bases; unmatched bases: 7. Germline V gene data show CDR1 as MNHNS and CDR2 as SASEGT. The CDR3 loop spans 15 amino acids. The CDR3 DNA sequence: TGTGCCAGCAGTGACCGACAGGGGGGAGTGTACGAGCAGTACTTC. Protein product: CASSDRQGGVYEQYF.

The rearrangement links TRBV7-9 to TRBJ2-3; 10 bases align to TRBD2. This CDR3 spans 15 amino acids. Germline trimming cut 4 bases from V and 2 bases from J; bases unmatched to any gene: 3. CDR1 and CDR2 (germline): SEHNR, FQNEAQ (reference sequence). The CDR3 protein is CASSSTSGVTDTQYF. DNA for the CDR3: TGTGCCAGCAGCTCCACTAGCGGGGTCACAGATACGCAGTATTTT.

J is TRBJ1-4 and V is TRBV6-1; 9 bases are a match to TRBD1. The CDR3 loop spans 20 amino acids. J lost 5 bases, V lost 2 bases, and 18 bases had no gene match. Germline assignment: CDR1 MNHNS and CDR2 SASEGT. The CDR3 region is CASSEMVPGQGPIGNEKLFF. The CDR3 nucleotides read TGTGCCAGCAGTGAAATGGTCCCGGGACAGGGCCCCATAGGAAATGAAAAACTGTTTTTT.

In its sample, this clone was seen a few times. CDR3 protein: CASSLELFVSPLHF. CDR3 DNA sequence: TGTGCCAGCAGCTTAGAGCTGTTCGTATCACCCCTCCACTTT. This chain joins TRBV7-2 and TRBJ1-6; D remains ambiguous. Germline loops: CDR1 SGHTA, CDR2 FQGNSA. CDR3 length equals 14 residues. V lost 1 base and J 10 bases, leaving 11 bases between the germline ends.

CDR3 in DNA: TGTGCCAGCAGCTTAGGTACAGATACGCAGTATTTT. The encoded protein is CASSLGTDTQYF. This chain links TRBV7-2 with TRBJ2-3, with D unresolved. Germline loops: CDR1 SGHTA, CDR2 FQGNSA. Deletions cut 1 base from V and 3 bases from J, with 2 bases between. The length of the CDR3 is 12 residues. Together with reference TRBV7-2 and TRBJ2-3, the CDR3 gives the full variable domain: GAGVSQSPSNKVTEKGKDVELRCDPISGHTALYWYRQSLGQGLEFLIYFQGNSAPDKSGLPSDRFSAERTGGSVSTLTIQRTQQEDSAVYLCASSLGTDTQYFGPGTRLTVL.

This clone was seen just once. This chain connects TRBV19 to TRBJ1-4, with 8 bases that match TRBD1. This CDR3 has 16 amino acids. CDR1 is LNHDA and CDR2 is SQIVND in the germline V gene (reference sequence). J lost 8 bases, V lost 6 bases, and 14 bases had no gene match. The CDR3 DNA reads TGTGCCAGTAGGATCGCCCCGGGGACAGGAGAGGAAAAACTGTTTTTT. Protein product: CASRIAPGTGEEKLFF.

V usage is TRBV19 and J usage is TRBJ1-3; no clear D gene. V was trimmed by 7 bases and J by 0 bases, leaving 16 bases between them. Per the germline V gene, CDR1 is LNHDA and CDR2 is SQIVND (reference sequence). This CDR3 spans 16 amino acids. The CDR3 is CASTTMAVNSGNTIYF. The CDR3 coding sequence is TGTGCCAGTACCACTATGGCGGTGAACTCTGGAAACACCATATATTTT. The full variable domain, with the rest looked up from reference TRBV19 and TRBJ1-3, is DGGITQSPKYLFRKEGQNVTLSCEQNLNHDAMYWYRQDPGQGLRLIYYSQIVNDFQKGDIAEGYSVSREKKESFPLTVTSAQKNPTAFYLCASTTMAVNSGNTIYFGEGSWLTVV.

This CDR3 reads CASSAPTGGVTNEKLFF. The CDR3 DNA is TGTGCCAGCAGCGCCCCGACAGGGGGCGTAACTAATGAAAAACTGTTTTTT. The chain combines TRBV5-6 with TRBJ1-4, with 10 positions matching TRBD1. Germline loops: CDR1 SGHDT, CDR2 YYEEEE. Germline trimming cut 4 bases from V and 1 base from J; bases unmatched to any gene: 7. The CDR3 extends over 17 amino acids.

The chain links TRBV7-2 to TRBJ2-7; a possible D gene is TRBD1 (6 bases). CDR3 size: 16 residues. Germline CDR1 and CDR2: SGHTA and FQGNSA. V lost 4 bases and J lost 2, with 18 bases in between. This CDR3 is CASSSLGRAGAYEQYF. CDR3 bases: TGTGCCAGCAGCTCCCTCGGCAGGGCAGGGGCCTACGAGCAGTACTTC.

Written as DNA, the CDR3 is TGTGCCAGCTGTAGGACATCGAGCTCCTACGAGCAGTACTTC. Its translation: CASCRTSSSYEQYF. The rearrangement uses TRBV13 and TRBJ2-7; weak D call: TRBD1 (5 bases). CDR1 and CDR2 (germline): PRHDT, FYEKMQ (reference sequence). The V end was cut by 8 bases, the J end by 0 bases, with 14 bases between. This CDR3 spans 14 amino acids.

The chain recombines TRBV6-6 with TRBJ2-5, with a weak D call TRBD1 (6 bases). CDR3 length: 17 amino acids. CDR1 is MNHNY, CDR2 SVGAGI, per germline (reference sequence). V lost 5 bases, J lost 0 bases, and 19 bases lay in between. This chain's CDR3 is CASSRRPGTPNQETQYF. The CDR3 nucleotides read TGTGCCAGCAGTCGCCGCCCCGGGACACCTAACCAAGAGACCCAGTACTTC.

The CDR3 region is CASSLDLQARNYNEQFF. CDR3 nucleotide sequence: TGTGCCAGCAGCTTAGATCTCCAGGCTAGGAACTACAATGAGCAGTTCTTC. The rearrangement links TRBV11-2 to TRBJ2-1, with D unclear. Germline CDR1 SGHAT, CDR2 FQNNGV. The CDR3 spans 17 residues. Trimming cost V 0 bases and J 3 bases, with 15 bases left between them. Complete variable domain (other parts from reference TRBV11-2 and TRBJ2-1): EAGVAQSPRYKIIEKRQSVAFWCNPISGHATLYWYQQILGQGPKLLIQFQNNGVVDDSQLPKDRFSAERLKGVDSTLKIQPAKLEDSAVYLCASSLDLQARNYNEQFFGPGTRLTVL.

This sequence joins TRBV7-8 and TRBJ2-1; 7 bases map to TRBD1. Germline trimming cut 1 base from V and 9 bases from J; bases unmatched to any gene: 9. CDR1 is SGHVS, CDR2 FQNEAQ, per germline. The CDR3 has 15 amino acids. CDR3 in amino acids: CASSLVEGARGEQFF. CDR3 DNA sequence: TGTGCCAGCAGCTTAGTCGAGGGGGCTAGGGGTGAGCAGTTCTTC.

The chain combines TRBV5-1 with TRBJ1-5; D unresolved. This CDR3 has 14 residues. Germline-derived CDR1 and CDR2 are SGHRS and YFSETQ. The V end lost 0 bases, the J end lost 2 bases, and 6 bases lay between the germline ends. The CDR3 sequence: CASSLGAGNQPQHF. CDR3 DNA sequence: TGCGCCAGCAGCTTGGGAGCGGGCAATCAGCCCCAGCATTTT. The variable domain in full, with the rest retrieved from reference TRBV5-1 and TRBJ1-5, is KAGVTQTPRYLIKTRGQQVTLSCSPISGHRSVSWYQQTPGQGLQFLFEYFSETQRNKGNFPGRFSGRQFSNSRSEMNVSTLELGDSALYLCASSLGAGNQPQHFGDGTRLSIL.

The gene calls are TRBV10-3 and TRBJ2-4; 9 bases are shared with TRBD1. Germline CDR1 reads ENHRY; CDR2 reads SYGVKD. The CDR3 length is 15 residues. The trim removed 2 bases at V and 3 bases at J, leaving 2 bases unmatched. In nucleotides, the CDR3 is TGTGCCATCAGTGAGGCGGGACAGGGCAAAAACATTCAGTACTTC. This encodes CAISEAGQGKNIQYF.

This clone was recorded once. This chain links TRBV4-1 with TRBJ2-2; D ambiguous. This CDR3 region has 13 residues. CDR1 MGHRA and CDR2 YSYEKL come from the germline V gene. V was shortened by 4 bases and J by 2 bases, with 5 bases between the two germline ends. CDR3 coding DNA: TGCGCCAGCAGCCCTCTTAACACCGGGGAGCTGTTTTTT. It codes for CASSPLNTGELFF.